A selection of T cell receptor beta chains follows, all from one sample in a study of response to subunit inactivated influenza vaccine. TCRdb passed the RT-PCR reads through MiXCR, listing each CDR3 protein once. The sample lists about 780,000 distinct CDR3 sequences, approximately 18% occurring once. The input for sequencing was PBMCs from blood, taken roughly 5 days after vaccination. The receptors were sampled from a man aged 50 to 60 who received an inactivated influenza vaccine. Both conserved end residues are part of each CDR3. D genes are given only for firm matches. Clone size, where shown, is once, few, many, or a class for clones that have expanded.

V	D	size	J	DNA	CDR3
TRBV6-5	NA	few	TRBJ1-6	TGTGCCAGCAGTTACTCGGGGAGGAATTCACCCCTCCACTTT	CASSYSGRNSPLHF
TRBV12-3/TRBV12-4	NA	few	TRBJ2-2	TGTGCCAGCAGTCCTCGGGCGGCCGGGGAGCTGTTTTTT	CASSPRAAGELFF
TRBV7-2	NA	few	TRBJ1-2	TGTGCCAGCAGCCGTCAGGGTAATGGCTACACCTTC	CASSRQGNGYTF
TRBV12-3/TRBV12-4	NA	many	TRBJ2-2	TGTGCCAGCAGTGTACAGGGGAACACCGGGGAGCTGTTTTTT	CASSVQGNTGELFF
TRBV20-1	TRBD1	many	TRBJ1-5	TGCAGTGCTACTAGACCGGGACAGGGAAGCCAGCCCCAGCATTTT	CSATRPGQGSQPQHF
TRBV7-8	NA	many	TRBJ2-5	TGTGCCAGCAGCTTAGTCAGACAAGAGACCCAGTACTTC	CASSLVRQETQYF
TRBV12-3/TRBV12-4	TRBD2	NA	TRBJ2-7	TGTGCCAGCAGTCTTAGCGGGGCCTCCTACGAGCAGTACTTC	CASSLSGASYEQYF
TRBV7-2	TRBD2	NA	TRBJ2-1	TGTGCCAGCAGCTTCGGGACTAATTACAATGAGCAGTTCTTC	CASSFGTNYNEQFF
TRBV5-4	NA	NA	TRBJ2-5	TGTGCCAGCAGCCTTGGAGTGGAGCAAGAGACCCAGTACTTC	CASSLGVEQETQYF
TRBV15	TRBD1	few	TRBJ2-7	TGTGCCACCAGCAGAGGGGACAGCTCCTACGAGCAGTACTTC	CATSRGDSSYEQYF
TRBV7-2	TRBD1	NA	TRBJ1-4	TGTGCCAGCAGCTTGGGGGACAGCCGGCGTGAAAAACTGTTTTTT	CASSLGDSRREKLFF
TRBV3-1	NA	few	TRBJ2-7	TGTGCCAGCAGCCAAGATAGGGAAAGCGAGCAGTACTTC	CASSQDRESEQYF
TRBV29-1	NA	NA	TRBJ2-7	TGCAGCGTTGCCGGGATCCACGAGCAGTACTTC	CSVAGIHEQYF
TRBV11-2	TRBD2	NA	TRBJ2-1	TGTGCCAGCAGCTTAGGCCTAGCGGGGGGACTTGAGCAGTTCTTC	CASSLGLAGGLEQFF
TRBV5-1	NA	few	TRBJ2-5	TGCGCCAGCAGCTCGGGGACGGGCATGGAGACCCAGTACTTC	CASSSGTGMETQYF
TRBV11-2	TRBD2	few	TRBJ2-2	TGTGCCAGCAGCTTCGGTGGGACTAGCGCTGGGGAGCTGTTTTTT	CASSFGGTSAGELFF
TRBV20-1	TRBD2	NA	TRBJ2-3	TGCAGTGCGCACTCGACTAGCCCTCGCACAGATACGCAGTATTTT	CSAHSTSPRTDTQYF
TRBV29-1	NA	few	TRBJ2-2	TGCAGCGTTGGGCAGCGCACCGGGGAGCTGTTTTTT	CSVGQRTGELFF
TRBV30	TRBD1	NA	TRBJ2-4	TGTGCCTGGGCCGGGACAGGGGGATCCAAAAACATTCAGTACTTC	CAWAGTGGSKNIQYF
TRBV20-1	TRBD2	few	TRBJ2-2	TGCAGTGCTAGCCCTAGCGGGAGGGGGACCGGGGAGCTGTTTTTT	CSASPSGRGTGELFF
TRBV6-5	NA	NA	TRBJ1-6	TGTGCCAGCAGTTACAGACAGATAGAGGGGAATTCACCCCTCCACTTT	CASSYRQIEGNSPLHF
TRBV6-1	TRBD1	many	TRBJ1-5	TGTGCCAGCAGTGAATATGGGAGGCAGGGGGACAATCAGCCCCAGCATTTT	CASSEYGRQGDNQPQHF
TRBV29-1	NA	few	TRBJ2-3	TGCAGCGTGGTGGACAGATGGACCACAGATACGCAGTATTTT	CSVVDRWTTDTQYF
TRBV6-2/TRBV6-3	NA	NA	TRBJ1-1	TGTGCCAGCGGAGGACTAGCGGCTGAAGCTTTCTTT	CASGGLAAEAFF
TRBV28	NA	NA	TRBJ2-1	TGTGCCAGCAGTTTTACCCCAGATCTGAGGGTGGATGAGCAGTTCTTC	CASSFTPDLRVDEQFF
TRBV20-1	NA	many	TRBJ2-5	TGCAGTGCCAAGCTTGCGGAGACCCAGTACTTC	CSAKLAETQYF
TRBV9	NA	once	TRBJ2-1	TGTGCCAGCAGCGTTTGGGACAGGGTAGGTTCGGGACTAGTTTTCAATGAGCAGTTCTTC	CASSVWDRVGSGLVFNEQFF
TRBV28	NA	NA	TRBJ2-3	TGTGCCAGCAGCCAGGGATTGCGGTCCTACACAGATACGCAGTATTTT	CASSQGLRSYTDTQYF
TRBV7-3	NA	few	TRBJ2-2	TGTGCCAGCAGCAACGACAGGTTGAGCGGGGAGCTGTTTTTT	CASSNDRLSGELFF
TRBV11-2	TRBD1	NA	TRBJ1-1	TGTGCCAGCAGCCTCCCGGGACAGGGGACAGTAGAAGCTTTCTTT	CASSLPGQGTVEAFF
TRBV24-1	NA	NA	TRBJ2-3	TGTGCCACCAGTGACCCGGTATATAGCACAGATACGCAGTATTTT	CATSDPVYSTDTQYF
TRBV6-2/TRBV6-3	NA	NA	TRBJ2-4	TGTGCCAGCAGTTCCCCGATTGATGGGGGCATTCAGTACTTC	CASSSPIDGGIQYF
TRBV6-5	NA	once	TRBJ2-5	TGTGCCAGCAGTTACTTGGGACCGAAAGAGACCCAGTACTTC	CASSYLGPKETQYF
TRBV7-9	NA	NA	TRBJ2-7	TGTGCCAGCAGCACAGCAGGACAGAGGAACGAGCAGTACTTC	CASSTAGQRNEQYF
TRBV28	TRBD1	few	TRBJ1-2	TGTGCCAGCAGTGCCCCCGGGACAGATAACGGCTACACCTTC	CASSAPGTDNGYTF
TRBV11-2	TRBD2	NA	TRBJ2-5	TGTGCCAGCAGCTTAGGAGGGTCTCCGGGACTAGCGGAGACCCAGTACTTC	CASSLGGSPGLAETQYF
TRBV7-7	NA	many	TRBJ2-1	TGTGCTAGCAGCGTGAATATGGCCCATGAGCAGTTCTTC	CASSVNMAHEQFF
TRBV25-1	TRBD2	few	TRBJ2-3	TGTGCCAGCAGTGAATATGCGGGGGTGGGGACAGATACGCAGTATTTT	CASSEYAGVGTDTQYF
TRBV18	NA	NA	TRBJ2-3	TGTGCCAGCTCACCACCGAGTATGACAGATACGCAGTATTTT	CASSPPSMTDTQYF
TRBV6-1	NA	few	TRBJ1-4	TGTGCCAGCAGCAACTTGGGGGGCGCGACTAATGAAAAACTGTTTTTT	CASSNLGGATNEKLFF
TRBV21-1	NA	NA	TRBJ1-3	TGTGCCAGCAGCAAAAGGGACAGCTCTGGAAACACCATATATTTT	CASSKRDSSGNTIYF
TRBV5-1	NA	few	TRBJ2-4	TGCGCCAGCAGGCAAGGGTTTCGTCAAAACATTCAGTACTTC	CASRQGFRQNIQYF
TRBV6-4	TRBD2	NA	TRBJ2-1	TGTGCCAGCAGTCCAGCGGGAGTACCACCCTACAATGAGCAGTTCTTC	CASSPAGVPPYNEQFF
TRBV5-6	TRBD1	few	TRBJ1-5	TGTGCCAGCAGCTCGTGGACAGGCGGACTCAATCAGCCCCAGCATTTT	CASSSWTGGLNQPQHF
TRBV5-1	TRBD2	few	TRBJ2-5	TGCGCCAGCAGCACCCGGACTAGCGGGGACAGCGAGACCCAGTACTTC	CASSTRTSGDSETQYF
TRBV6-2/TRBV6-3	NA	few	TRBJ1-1	TGTGCCAGCAGTTACTCTATGGACAGTGAAGCTTTCTTT	CASSYSMDSEAFF
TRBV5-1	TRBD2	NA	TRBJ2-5	TGCGCCAGCAGCCCAAAATGGACTAGCGGGGCAGAGACCCAGTACTTC	CASSPKWTSGAETQYF
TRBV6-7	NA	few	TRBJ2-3	TGTGCCAGCAGCCACATGTGGGGGGGGCCTACAGATACGCAGTATTTT	CASSHMWGGPTDTQYF
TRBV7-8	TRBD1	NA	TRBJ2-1	TGTGCCAGCAGCTCTCTTTTTACAGGGGGCAATGAGCAGTTCTTC	CASSSLFTGGNEQFF
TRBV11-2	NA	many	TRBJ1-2	TGTGCCAGCAGCTTGGACCAGGGTCTCTATGGCTACACCTTC	CASSLDQGLYGYTF
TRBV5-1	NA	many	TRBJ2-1	TGTGCCAGCAGTTCGGGAACGGGACCGTACAATGAGCAGTTCTTC	CASSSGTGPYNEQFF
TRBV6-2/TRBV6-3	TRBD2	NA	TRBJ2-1	TGTGCCAGCAGGGACCCGGGACTAGCGGGAGGCAATGAGCAGTTCTTC	CASRDPGLAGGNEQFF
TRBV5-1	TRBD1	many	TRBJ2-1	TGCGCCAGCAGCTTGGGGGGACAGGGGTCCTACAATGAGCAGTTCTTC	CASSLGGQGSYNEQFF
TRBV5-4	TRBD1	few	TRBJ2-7	TGTGCCAGCAGCTCCGGGACAGCAGTCTACGAGCAGTACTTC	CASSSGTAVYEQYF
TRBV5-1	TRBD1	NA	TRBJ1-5	TGCGCCAGCAGCTTGGTTGTGGACAGGGATGGTCAGCCCCAGCATTTT	CASSLVVDRDGQPQHF
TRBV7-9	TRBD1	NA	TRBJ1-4	TGTGCCAGCAGCGTCGGGACAGGCGCCTCGGAAAAACTGTTTTTT	CASSVGTGASEKLFF
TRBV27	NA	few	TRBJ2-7	TGTGCCAGCAGTTTATCGTCGGGGGTTAGAATCTACGAGCAGTACTTC	CASSLSSGVRIYEQYF
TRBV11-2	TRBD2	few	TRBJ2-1	TGTGCCAGCAGCTTAGGGACTAGCGGGGGACATGAGCAGTTCTTC	CASSLGTSGGHEQFF
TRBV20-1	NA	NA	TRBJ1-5	TGCAGTGCTAGTCCCAGGGATTATGTCAATCAGCCCCAGCATTTT	CSASPRDYVNQPQHF
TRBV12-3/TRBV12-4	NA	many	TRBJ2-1	TGTGCCAGCAGCCGCCCAGAGTACCTAGACAATGAGCAGTTCTTC	CASSRPEYLDNEQFF